The sequence of this T cell receptor beta chain was determined in a study of neoadjuvant anti-PD-1 for oral cavity cancer listed by TCRdb under 2021. In the study overall: Before undergoing curative-intent surgical resection, most patients got three to four biweekly nivolumab doses at 3 mg/kg. For patients who did not progress, a fourth nivolumab dose was given around day 43, followed by definitive surgical resection on days 50-56. Under RECIST 1.1, a patient counted as a responder if showing complete response, partial response or stable disease, and as a non-responder if showing progression. There were roughly 11 patients in the parent correlative cohort, and the response rate was less than 40%. Study-level results and caveats: The TCR analyses had only three patients in each response group, and the authors called for validation in larger cohorts. Higher pretreatment blood TCRbeta clonality and lower post-treatment tumor TCRbeta clonality were correlated with higher pretreatment blood Treg/Th17 ratios. After neoadjuvant nivolumab, non-responders showed significantly higher T cell clonality (Gini index) in PBMCs than responders did.

For deep sequencing, each PBMC sample was run in six replicates, with libraries mostly built from about 500 ng of input genomic DNA. TCRbeta libraries were prepared with the immunoSEQ hsTCRbeta kit according to the manufacturer's instructions. The completed libraries were mixed into a single pool at 3 nM, then sequenced with an Illumina NovaSeq 6000 S4 flow cell. The authors processed their data as follows. The immunoSEQ Analyzer was used for raw data preprocessing and quality control. The analysis was limited to productive rearrangements, and each clonotype was defined by a unique CDR3 amino acid sequence. Repertoire clonality was estimated as the Gini-Simpson index, which was calculated using the R package tcR. Gini indices were compared with Student's t test, and associations with tumor size change were assessed by Pearson correlation. TCRdb carries this immuneACCESS record with in-frame sequences only. Its versions omit some clonotypes, under half of them owing to an unresolved V gene in the studies checked, with the rest unexplained. From that table come the V and J calls and clone size; the DNA was used to work out D and trimming. The sample profile shows about 62,000 clones; approximately 79% of them were found once. The ten top clones hold 2% to 3% of the sample.

As to this clone: Which antigen it targets is not known. Base qualities are not provided; no much larger clone lies one nucleotide away.

The CDR3 has 13 amino acids, counting the end cysteine and phenylalanine. Only the CDR3 region is kept as DNA, spanning 39 bases read in frame from base 1. The germline V gene yields SGHRS for CDR1 and YFSETQ for CDR2. V is pruned by 1 base and J by 3 bases, leaving 0 bases of the junction without a gene match. In light of the paper, this sample's time point label describes: before neoadjuvant nivolumab. Patients were newly diagnosed with stage II-IVA oral cavity squamous cell carcinoma and had received no prior systemic or radiation treatment. The cohort consisted of patients with HPV-negative, locally advanced oral cavity squamous cell carcinoma. Peripheral blood mononuclear cells were analyzed directly, without maintenance or expansion in culture. Samples were obtained from a longitudinal correlative study of a single-arm phase II trial of neoadjuvant nivolumab in oral cavity squamous cell carcinoma. Genomic DNA-based TCRbeta sequencing was performed on subject-matched pre- and post-treatment PBMCs and tumors from three responders and three non-responders. Peripheral blood mononuclear cells were collected once before nivolumab treatment and again after treatment, at the time of surgery. The Maxwell RSC DNA from Cells kit was used to isolate genomic DNA from PBMCs.

This sequence was found in a person aged 35-79 years with oral cavity squamous cell carcinoma. The sequence is built from TRBV5-1 and TRBJ1-1; TRBD1 fits 7 bases in the junction. This material consisted of PBMCs, taken before nivolumab (anti-PD-1) treatment. CDR3 region: CASSLTGDTEAFF. The DNA is TGCGCCAGCAGCTTGACAGGGGACACTGAAGCTTTCTTT.